This T cell receptor (beta chain) appears in the sequencing data of a study of graft-versus-host responses after intestinal transplantation. The wider study: Transplants were multivisceral, liver-intestinal, or isolated intestinal.

The CDR3 is 12 amino acids. Germline V CDR1 and CDR2: LNHDA, SQIVND (reference sequence). The V gene lost 5 bases and the J gene lost 3 bases, with 8 bases spanning the gap. A word on this clone: No antigen is known for it.

Whole-study results and caveats: Subjects displaying graft-donor T cell macrochimerism possessed elevated graft-versus-host to host-versus-graft clonal ratios inside allografts. Among recipient marrow samples, GvH clones were found; some appeared first in ileum or blood.

Profiled with immunoSEQ multiplex PCR; TCRdb holds only in-frame clones, not every one. The sample consists of some 85,000 clones, around 92% of them appearing once. The TCR was taken from a human donor who was the organ donor for an intestinal transplant. The source material was unstimulated CD8+ T cells sorted from spleen or lymph node cells, sampled before transplant. The J gene is TRBJ2-7, the V gene TRBV19; tentative D call: TRBD1 (5 bases). CDR3 protein: CASSPGHYEQYF. CDR3 nucleotide sequence: TGTGCCAGTAGTCCAGGACACTACGAGCAGTACTTC.